This TCR beta chain was recovered during a study of shared clonotypes between healthy human individuals. Findings and limits, study-wide: Across subsets, estimated richness was generally greater for naive than for memory populations. Clonotype sharing across donors was expected to vary with sequencing depth.

Produced via immunoSEQ multiplex PCR; TCRdb's table is partial and in-frame only. In the table there are about 2.3 million clones, under 95% of which are singletons. Of note for this clone: Antigen unknown.

V dropped 1 base and J dropped 5 bases, with 11 bases sitting between them. CDR1 is MNHNS, CDR2 SASEGT, per germline. The CDR3 sequence is 14 residues long. This clonotype originated in a man younger than 35 in good health. Some clones in this sample may be carry-over from other donors' samples. This chain uses TRBV6-1 with TRBJ2-5, with D unclear. The sample comprised naive CD4+ T cells from PBMCs. The subset denotes: CD45RA+ positively selected. The CDR3 nucleotides are TGTGCCAGCAGTGAAGTAAGGTCCGGGGAGACCCAGTACTTC. Translating it yields CASSEVRSGETQYF.